This entry lists 31 T cell receptor beta chains sequenced from one sample in a study of patients and donors after allogeneic stem cell transplantation. A single record per CDR3 protein comes from TCRdb applying MiXCR to the RT-PCR reads. The data contain a few hundred thousand distinct CDR3 sequences, over 12% of them seen just once; the ten biggest clones take up 11%. Sequenced input: blood, either unsorted or a sorted T cell fraction (not recorded which). Every receptor here comes from a human donor who was either an allogeneic HSCT recipient or a stem cell or donor lymphocyte infusion donor (not recorded which). It is not recorded whose cells these are; they may come from a transplant donor.

The chain combines TRBV6-5 with TRBJ2-7; TRBD1 matches 7 bases. Germline trimming cut 6 bases from V and 6 bases from J; bases unmatched to any gene: 5. The CDR3 contains 12 residues. In germline, CDR1 is MNHEY, CDR2 SVGAGI. The CDR3 coding sequence is TGTGCCAGCAGCCAGACAGGGCGCGAGCAGTACTTC. It codes for CASSQTGREQYF.

There are many counts of this clonotype. The genes are TRBV9 and TRBJ1-6, with D tentatively TRBD1 (6 bases). V lost 2 bases and J lost 8, with 11 bases in between. The CDR3 has 14 amino acids. Germline CDR1 reads SGDLS; CDR2 reads YYNGEE. In DNA form, the CDR3 reads TGTGCCAGCAGCGTTACAGGGCTTGATTCACCCCTCCACTTT. It translates to CASSVTGLDSPLHF.

This clonotype showed up just a few times. The genes are TRBV29-1 and TRBJ2-5, with 8 bases fitting TRBD2. This CDR3 has 13 amino acids. Germline V gene data show CDR1 as SQVTM and CDR2 as ANQGSEA. V trimming: 5 bases; J trimming: 3 bases; junction bases outside the gene matches: 5. CDR3 sequence reads: CSVTSLAEETQYF. Written as DNA, the CDR3 is TGCAGCGTTACATCACTAGCGGAAGAGACCCAGTACTTC.

A few counts support this clonotype. The chain combines TRBV20-1 with TRBJ2-7; 10 nucleotides agree with TRBD2. The CDR3 sequence is 13 residues long. Per germline, CDR1 DFQATT and CDR2 SNEGSKA (reference sequence). V gave up 6 bases and J gave up 7 bases; unmatched junction bases: 9. CDR3 DNA: TGCAGTGCCCCATTAGCGGGAGGTCGTGAGCAGTACTTC. It yields the protein CSAPLAGGREQYF.

The chain has TRBV20-1 and TRBJ2-7, with 9 nucleotides matching TRBD1. Germline V gene data show CDR1 as DFQATT and CDR2 as SNEGSKA (reference sequence). The CDR3 is made up of 14 amino acids. V was clipped by 0 bases and J by 6 bases; unmatched bases: 6. In DNA form, the CDR3 reads TGCAGTGCTAGAGACCGGGACAGGGCGGCCGAGCAGTACTTC. This gives the protein CSARDRDRAAEQYF.

In its sample, this clonotype was seen a few times. The chain employs TRBV18 and TRBJ1-1; TRBD1 is a possible D gene (5 bases). The CDR3 is 14 amino acids. Germline V gene data show CDR1 as KGHSH and CDR2 as LQKENI. V was clipped by 6 bases and J by 0 bases, with 11 bases between them. Written as DNA, the CDR3 is TGTGCCAGCTCGCCTCGGGGGGTGAACACTGAAGCTTTCTTT. The encoded protein is CASSPRGVNTEAFF.

This clonotype was seen ten or more times. This chain uses TRBV4-2 with TRBJ1-2; D might be TRBD1 (5 bases). The CDR3 contains 15 residues. With 1 base removed from V and 4 bases from J, the gap between germline ends came to 13 bases. Germline assignment: CDR1 LGHNA and CDR2 YNFKEQ. The DNA for the CDR3 is TGTGCCAGCAGCCAAGGACCAGGGCAACCCTATGGCTACACCTTC. Translated: CASSQGPGQPYGYTF.

This chain connects TRBV10-3 to TRBJ2-3, with TRBD2 identical over 14 bases. The CDR3 sequence is 21 residues long. CDR1 is ENHRY and CDR2 is SYGVKD in the germline V gene. Trimming at V came to 5 bases and at J to 1 base, leaving 17 bases not matched to a gene. This CDR3 is CAISYLGLAGGGLVGTDTQYF. In nucleotides, the CDR3 is TGTGCCATCAGTTACCTCGGACTAGCGGGGGGCGGATTGGTGGGCACAGATACGCAGTATTTT.

This clonotype has only a few counts. The V and J genes are TRBV5-1 and TRBJ1-1; no clear D gene. The germline gives CDR1 SGHRS, CDR2 YFSETQ. The CDR3 runs 13 residues. Trimming removed 6 bases from V and 3 bases from J, with 12 bases in between. The CDR3 sequence is CASNYGDDTEAFF. CDR3 coding DNA: TGCGCCAGCAACTACGGAGACGACACTGAAGCTTTCTTT.

This clonotype was picked up many times. This sequence joins TRBV12-3 or TRBV12-4 and TRBJ2-3, with TRBD2 matching 7 bases. This CDR3 is built from 14 residues. V was pared by 5 bases and J by 4 bases, with 6 bases of the junction left unmatched. CDR3 DNA sequence: TGTGCCAGCAGTCGAGGCGGGAGTTCAGATACGCAGTATTTT. Its translation is CASSRGGSSDTQYF.

The J gene is TRBJ1-1, the V gene TRBV20-1; the match to TRBD1 covers 10 bases. With V trimmed by 6 bases and J by 6 bases, 7 bases remained unmatched. The CDR3 covers 13 residues. The germline CDR1 and CDR2 sequences are DFQATT and SNEGSKA (reference sequence). The CDR3 sequence: CSAVTGGKAEAFF. The CDR3 DNA reads TGCAGTGCCGTGACAGGGGGCAAAGCTGAAGCTTTCTTT.

The chain employs TRBV11-2 and TRBJ2-2; 10 nucleotides match TRBD1. With 7 bases clipped from V and 7 bases from J, the junction kept 12 bases outside the gene matches. The length of the CDR3 is 16 residues. Germline lookup yields CDR1 SGHAT and CDR2 FQNNGV. CDR3 nucleotides: TGTGCCAGCATCCAACGAGACAGGGGGCAAATCGGGGAGCTGTTTTTT. It translates to CASIQRDRGQIGELFF.

The table lists this clonotype with many counts. The rearrangement joins TRBV25-1 to TRBJ2-1, with 8 bases that match TRBD1. The J segment lost 0 bases and the V segment lost 5 bases, leaving 6 bases of the junction unmatched. The CDR3 is made up of 16 amino acids. Germline CDR1 is MGHDK and CDR2 is SYGVNS. The CDR3 nucleotides read TGTGCCAGCAGTCCACGGACAGGGAGCTCCTACAATGAGCAGTTCTTC. Its translation is CASSPRTGSSYNEQFF.

This rearrangement joins TRBV12-3 or TRBV12-4 to TRBJ2-3; the D is unclear. This CDR3 spans 14 amino acids. V lost 6 bases to trimming and J lost 2 bases, with 12 bases between them. The CDR3 sequence is CASSPLYDTDTQYF. The CDR3 DNA is TGTGCCAGCAGCCCTTTGTATGACACAGATACGCAGTATTTT.

This clonotype showed up many times. The genes are TRBV5-1 and TRBJ2-3; 8 bases are shared with TRBD1. V lost 2 bases to trimming and J lost 0 bases; unmatched junction nucleotides: 5. CDR3 length: 16 residues. Per the germline V gene, CDR1 is SGHRS and CDR2 is YFSETQ. Here the CDR3 DNA reads TGCGCCAGCAGCTTTCGGGACAGGACTAGCACAGATACGCAGTATTTT. The encoded protein is CASSFRDRTSTDTQYF.

This clonotype was observed a handful of times. The chain carries TRBV12-3 or TRBV12-4 and TRBJ1-4, with TRBD1 identical over 8 bases. The CDR3 runs 16 residues. V dropped 5 bases and J dropped 4; count of bases not matched to a gene: 9. This CDR3 is CASSPRKGTGNEKLFF. CDR3 DNA: TGTGCCAGCAGTCCTCGTAAGGGGACAGGTAATGAAAAACTGTTTTTT.

V and J are TRBV10-3 and TRBJ1-2, with 8 bases fitting TRBD1. J lost 3 bases, V lost 2 bases, and 2 bases had no gene match. The CDR3 is made up of 14 amino acids. Germline V gives CDR1 ENHRY, CDR2 SYGVKD. The CDR3 loop reads CAISEAGGDYGYTF. The DNA for the CDR3 is TGTGCCATCAGTGAGGCAGGGGGCGACTATGGCTACACCTTC.

This clonotype was seen at least ten times. The J gene is TRBJ2-1, the V gene TRBV6-1, with 13 nucleotides matching TRBD2. CDR1 is MNHNS, CDR2 SASEGT, per germline. V dropped 6 bases and J dropped 0; count of bases not matched to a gene: 2. The CDR3 consists of 16 residues. The CDR3 loop reads CASRGTSGNSYNEQFF. In DNA, the CDR3 is TGTGCCAGCAGGGGGACTAGCGGGAACTCCTACAATGAGCAGTTCTTC.

The chain is built from TRBV20-1 and TRBJ1-1; tentative D call: TRBD1 (5 bases). CDR1 is DFQATT and CDR2 is SNEGSKA in the germline V gene (reference sequence). The ends were cut back, 5 bases at V and 0 bases at J, with 16 bases in the middle. The CDR3 has 15 residues. The CDR3 region is CSAFLRAGMNTEAFF. The CDR3 bases are TGCAGTGCTTTCCTTCGGGCAGGGATGAACACTGAAGCTTTCTTT.

This clonotype was detected a few times. The chain couples TRBV6-1 to TRBJ1-5; 7 bases align to TRBD1. Germline V gives CDR1 MNHNS, CDR2 SASEGT. Trimming removed 6 bases from V and 5 bases from J; junction bases left unmatched: 10. The CDR3 length is 15 residues. This chain's CDR3 is CASRSPGQRHQPQHF. CDR3 bases: TGTGCCAGCAGATCTCCGGGACAGCGCCATCAGCCCCAGCATTTT.

Worth noting for this clonotype: The junction departs from germline at one end; a sequencing error may be responsible. The chain recombines TRBV4-1 with TRBJ2-7; D may be TRBD2 (6 bases). The CDR3 is 15 amino acids. CDR1 and CDR2 (germline): MGHRA, YSYEKL. This CDR3 is CASSQEGGASYQQYF. CDR3 DNA: TGCGCCAGCAGCCAAGAGGGCGGGGCCTCCTACCAGCAGTACTTC.

This clonotype was picked up a small number of times. This rearrangement joins TRBV12-3 or TRBV12-4 to TRBJ1-4; no reliable D call. The CDR3 contains 13 residues. Trimming cost V 3 bases and J 12 bases, with 14 bases left between them. CDR3 protein: CASSFIIGAELFF. CDR3 DNA sequence: TGTGCCAGCAGTTTTATTATCGGAGCTGAACTGTTTTTT.

This clonotype was seen only a few times. V usage is TRBV20-1 and J usage is TRBJ1-4, with no clear D. V lost 0 bases and J lost 0, with 11 bases in between. The V gene's germline CDR1 is DFQATT and CDR2 SNEGSKA (reference sequence). The CDR3 has 16 amino acids. CDR3 sequence: CSARDNSPATNEKLFF. The CDR3 region has the DNA TGCAGTGCTAGAGATAATAGCCCAGCAACTAATGAAAAACTGTTTTTT.

The rearrangement links TRBV3-1 to TRBJ2-5, with D perhaps given as TRBD1 or TRBD2 (6 bases each). The CDR3 length is 15 residues. V was trimmed by 0 bases and J by 5 bases, leaving 13 bases between them. CDR1 and CDR2 (germline): LGHDT, YNNKEL (reference sequence). The CDR3 bases are TGTGCCAGCAGCCAAGATCGGGGGCTAGGTGAGACCCAGTACTTC. Translation: CASSQDRGLGETQYF.

The genes are TRBV5-1 and TRBJ2-1; D may be TRBD1 or TRBD2 (5 bases each). This CDR3 comprises 15 residues. The V gene's germline CDR1 is SGHRS and CDR2 YFSETQ. The V gene lost 0 bases and the J gene lost 9 bases, with 16 bases spanning the gap. The CDR3 spells CASSLGGADRGEQFF. DNA of the CDR3: TGCGCCAGCAGCTTGGGAGGGGCAGACCGCGGTGAGCAGTTCTTC.

Many counts were recorded for this clonotype. The rearrangement uses TRBV2 and TRBJ2-1; TRBD2 is a possible D gene (7 bases). Germline lookup yields CDR1 SNHLY and CDR2 FYNNEI. The CDR3 is 15 amino acids. Trimming cost V 0 bases and J 4 bases, with 10 bases left between them. The CDR3 bases are TGTGCCAGCAGTGAAGCGGGAGGGGGGTACAATGAGCAGTTCTTC. It translates to CASSEAGGGYNEQFF.

The rearrangement uses TRBV10-1 and TRBJ1-5; no clear D gene. V lost 6 bases, J lost 3 bases, and 12 bases lay in between. Germline assignment: CDR1 WNHNN and CDR2 SYGVQD (reference sequence). The CDR3 extends over 14 amino acids. The CDR3 DNA sequence: TGCGCCAGCAGACCCTACGGGGACAATCAGCCCCAGCATTTT. Its translation is CASRPYGDNQPQHF.

The rearrangement joins TRBV24-1 to TRBJ2-3; 7 bases are shared with TRBD2. Germline V gene sequence: CDR1 KGHDR, CDR2 SFDVKD. The CDR3 loop spans 15 amino acids. Trimming removed 9 bases from V and 0 bases from J; junction bases left unmatched: 8. CDR3 sequence reads: CATGRGSYSTDTQYF. The CDR3 nucleotides read TGTGCCACCGGGCGGGGGTCGTACAGCACAGATACGCAGTATTTT.

This clonotype was seen at least ten times. This chain uses TRBV9 with TRBJ1-3; D call uncertain. Germline CDR1 SGDLS, CDR2 YYNGEE. V shed 3 bases and J shed 2 bases, with 12 bases lying between them. The CDR3 is made up of 15 amino acids. CDR3 sequence reads: CASSGGRRTGNTIYF. The CDR3, as DNA: TGTGCCAGCAGCGGAGGACGGAGGACTGGAAACACCATATATTTT. Full variable domain (rest looked up from reference TRBV9 and TRBJ1-3): DSGVTQTPKHLITATGQRVTLRCSPRSGDLSVYWYQQSLDQGLQFLIQYYNGEERAKGNILERFSAQQFPDLHSELNLSSLELGDSALYFCASSGGRRTGNTIYFGEGSWLTVV.

This chain connects TRBV4-2 to TRBJ2-7; 8 nucleotides align to TRBD1. The CDR3 totals 15 residues. Unmatched junction bases numbered 6, after V lost 2 bases and J lost 3 bases. The V gene's germline CDR1 is LGHNA and CDR2 YNFKEQ. The CDR3 DNA reads TGTGCCAGCAGCCAAAAGACGACAGGGGACTACGAGCAGTACTTC. Protein product: CASSQKTTGDYEQYF.

The chain couples TRBV6-4 to TRBJ2-3, with TRBD2 identical over 14 bases. The CDR3 sequence is 15 residues long. V was pared by 6 bases and J by 5 bases, with 4 bases of the junction left unmatched. From germline, CDR1 is MRHNA and CDR2 SNTAGT. CDR3 coding DNA: TGTGCCAGCAGCCGACTAGCGGGAGGGCAAGATACGCAGTATTTT. This sequence encodes CASSRLAGGQDTQYF.